A single TCR beta chain is shown here with its context. Its antigen is undetermined. Before the COVID-19 pandemic, during about 2011-2019, CD4+ T cells were taken from unexposed donors. Germline V gene sequence: CDR1 SGHRS, CDR2 YFSETQ. The V gene end was trimmed by 0 bases and the J gene end by 5 bases; junction bases not matched to a gene: 5. CDR3 length: 15 amino acids. The record originates from a study of CD4 T cells in relation to SARS-CoV-2 and coronaviruses. Turning to the study itself: The restricting HLA molecule for shared crossreactive spike epitopes was mapped.

Study-wide findings and caveats: The assay detects memory recall responses, not culture-primed primary responses. Around two thirds of donors had memory CD4+ clonotypes crossrecognizing SARS-CoV-2 and common cold coronavirus spike.

The assay was immunoSEQ multiplex PCR, and TCRdb's table has in-frame clones only and misses some. The sample yields 68,000 or so clones, more than 85% seen once. Sequenced: naive CD4+ T cells from PBMCs. The subset is: naive CD4+ T cells isolated by negative enrichment. The origin of this receptor is a human donor in good health. The chain employs TRBV5-1 and TRBJ1-5; 7 bases are a match to TRBD1. CDR3 nucleotide sequence: TGCGCCAGCAGCTTGGGAGGGGGCGTCGATCAGCCCCAGCATTTT. This gives the protein CASSLGGGVDQPQHF.